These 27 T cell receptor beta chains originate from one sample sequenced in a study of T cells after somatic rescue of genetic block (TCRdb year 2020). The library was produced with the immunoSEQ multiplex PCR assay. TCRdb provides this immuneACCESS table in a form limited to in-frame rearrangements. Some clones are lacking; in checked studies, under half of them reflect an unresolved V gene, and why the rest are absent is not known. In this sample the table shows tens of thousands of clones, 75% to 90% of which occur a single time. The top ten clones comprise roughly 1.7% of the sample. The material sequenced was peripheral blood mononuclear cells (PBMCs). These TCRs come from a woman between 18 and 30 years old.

CDR3 DNA sequence: TGTGCCAGCAGCCTGGGCGGGACTAGCGGGAACAATGAGCAGTTCTTC. This codes for CASSLGGTSGNNEQFF. The chain has TRBV7-9 and TRBJ2-1; TRBD2 agrees at 13 bases. The germline V gene encodes CDR1 SEHNR and CDR2 FQNEAQ (reference sequence). This CDR3 has 16 amino acids. V dropped 5 bases and J dropped 5; count of bases not matched to a gene: 6. Full variable domain (rest looked up from reference TRBV7-9 and TRBJ2-1): DTGVSQNPRHKITKRGQNVTFRCDPISEHNRLYWYRQTLGQGPEFLTYFQNEAQLEKSRLLSDRFSAERPKGSFSTLEIQRTEQGDSAMYLCASSLGGTSGNNEQFFGPGTRLTVL.

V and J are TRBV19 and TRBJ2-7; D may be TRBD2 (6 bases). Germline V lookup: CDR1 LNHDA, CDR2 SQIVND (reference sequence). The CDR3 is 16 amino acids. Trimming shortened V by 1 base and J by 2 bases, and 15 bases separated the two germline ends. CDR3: CASSIGLRSGTYEQYF. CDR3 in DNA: TGTGCCAGTAGTATAGGCCTTCGTAGCGGAACCTACGAGCAGTACTTC.

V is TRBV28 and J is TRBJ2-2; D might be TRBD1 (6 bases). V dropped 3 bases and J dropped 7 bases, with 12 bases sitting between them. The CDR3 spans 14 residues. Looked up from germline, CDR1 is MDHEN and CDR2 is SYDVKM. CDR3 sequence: CASSFHRVGGELFF. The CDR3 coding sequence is TGTGCCAGCAGTTTTCACAGGGTAGGCGGGGAGCTGTTTTTT.

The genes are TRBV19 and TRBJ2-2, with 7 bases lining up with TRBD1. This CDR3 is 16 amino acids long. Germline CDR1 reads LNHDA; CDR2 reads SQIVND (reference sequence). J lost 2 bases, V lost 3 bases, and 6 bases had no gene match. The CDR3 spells CASSMRDRPNTGELFF. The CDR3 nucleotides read TGTGCCAGTAGTATGAGGGACAGACCTAACACCGGGGAGCTGTTTTTT.

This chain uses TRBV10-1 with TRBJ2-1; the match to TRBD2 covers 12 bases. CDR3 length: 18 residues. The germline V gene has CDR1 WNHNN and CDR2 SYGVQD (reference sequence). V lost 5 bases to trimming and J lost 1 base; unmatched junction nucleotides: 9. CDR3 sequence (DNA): TGCGCCAGCAGTCCCCTAGCGGGAGGGCGACTGTCCTACAATGAGCAGTTCTTC. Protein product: CASSPLAGGRLSYNEQFF.

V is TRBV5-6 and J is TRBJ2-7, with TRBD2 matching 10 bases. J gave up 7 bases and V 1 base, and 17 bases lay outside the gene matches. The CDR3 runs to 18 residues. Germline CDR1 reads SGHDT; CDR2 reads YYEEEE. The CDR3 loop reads CASSLWTSGYYPSGEQYF. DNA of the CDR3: TGTGCCAGCAGCTTGTGGACTAGCGGTTACTATCCCTCGGGAGAGCAGTACTTC.

This CDR3 is CASSFVWGRGQETQYF. The CDR3 region has the DNA TGTGCCAGCAGTTTCGTTTGGGGGAGGGGCCAAGAGACCCAGTACTTC. The rearrangement links TRBV28 to TRBJ2-5; 7 bases align to TRBD2. This CDR3 has 16 amino acids. The V gene's germline CDR1 is MDHEN and CDR2 SYDVKM. V was pared by 3 bases and J by 1 base, with 8 bases of the junction left unmatched.

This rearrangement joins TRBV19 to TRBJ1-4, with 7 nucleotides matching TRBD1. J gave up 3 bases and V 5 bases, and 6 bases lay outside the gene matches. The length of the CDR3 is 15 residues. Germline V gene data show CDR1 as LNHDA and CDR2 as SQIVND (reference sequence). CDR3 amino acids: CASSGGQNSNEKLFF. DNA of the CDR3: TGTGCCAGTAGTGGGGGACAGAACTCTAATGAAAAACTGTTTTTT.

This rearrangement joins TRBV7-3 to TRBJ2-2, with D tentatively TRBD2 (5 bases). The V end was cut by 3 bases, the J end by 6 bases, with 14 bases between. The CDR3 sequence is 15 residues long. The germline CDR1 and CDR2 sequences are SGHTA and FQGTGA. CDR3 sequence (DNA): TGTGCCAGCAGCTTCCCGGGAAGGGCACCCGGGGAGCTGTTTTTT. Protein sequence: CASSFPGRAPGELFF.

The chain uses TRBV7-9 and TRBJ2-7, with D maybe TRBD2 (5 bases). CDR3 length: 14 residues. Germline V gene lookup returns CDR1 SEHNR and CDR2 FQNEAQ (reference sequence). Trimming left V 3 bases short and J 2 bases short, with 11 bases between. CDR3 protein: CASSLRVGPYEQYF. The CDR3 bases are TGTGCCAGCAGCTTGCGGGTGGGCCCCTACGAGCAGTACTTC.

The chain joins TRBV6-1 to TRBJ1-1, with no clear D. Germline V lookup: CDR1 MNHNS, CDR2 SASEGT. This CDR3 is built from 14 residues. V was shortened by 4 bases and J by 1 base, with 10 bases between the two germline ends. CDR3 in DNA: TGTGCCAGCAGTGTCCCCCCCTGGAACACTGAAGCTTTCTTT. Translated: CASSVPPWNTEAFF.

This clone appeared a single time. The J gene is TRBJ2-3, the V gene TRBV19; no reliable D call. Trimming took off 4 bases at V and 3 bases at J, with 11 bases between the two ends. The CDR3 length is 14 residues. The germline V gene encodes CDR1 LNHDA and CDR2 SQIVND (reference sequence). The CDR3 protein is CASSKARRTDTQYF. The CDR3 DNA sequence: TGTGCCAGTAGTAAGGCCAGGCGGACAGATACGCAGTATTTT.

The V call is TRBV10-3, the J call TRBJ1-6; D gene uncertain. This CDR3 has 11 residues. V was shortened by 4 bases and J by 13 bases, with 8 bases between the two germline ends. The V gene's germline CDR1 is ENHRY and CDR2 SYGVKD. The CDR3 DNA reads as TGTGCCATCAGTGGGAGCGGGCCCCTCCACTTT. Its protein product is CAISGSGPLHF.

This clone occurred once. This CDR3 is CASSPGTGPQPQHF. In nucleotides, the CDR3 is TGTGCCAGCTCTCCAGGGACAGGGCCTCAGCCCCAGCATTTT. The chain combines TRBV18 with TRBJ1-5; TRBD1 matches 9 bases. Looked up from germline, CDR1 is KGHSH and CDR2 is LQKENI. V lost 6 bases, J lost 6 bases, and 6 bases stayed unmatched. The CDR3 is 14 amino acids.

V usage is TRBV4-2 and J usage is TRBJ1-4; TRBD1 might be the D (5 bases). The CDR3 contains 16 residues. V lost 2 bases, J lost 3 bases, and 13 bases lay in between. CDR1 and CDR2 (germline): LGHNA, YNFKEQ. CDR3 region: CASSQPKQGANEKLFF. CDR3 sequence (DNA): TGTGCCAGCAGCCAACCAAAGCAGGGAGCTAATGAAAAACTGTTTTTT.

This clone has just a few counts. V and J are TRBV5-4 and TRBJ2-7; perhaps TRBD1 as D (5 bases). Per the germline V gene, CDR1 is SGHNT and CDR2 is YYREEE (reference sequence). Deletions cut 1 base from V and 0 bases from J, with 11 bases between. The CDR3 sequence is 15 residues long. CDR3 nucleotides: TGTGCCAGCAGCTTGTGGCAGGGAAGCTCCTACGAGCAGTACTTC. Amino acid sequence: CASSLWQGSSYEQYF.

CDR3 region: CASSPSGGGANQPQHF. The CDR3 DNA reads as TGTGCCAGCTCACCATCGGGTGGGGGGGCGAATCAGCCCCAGCATTTT. This sequence joins TRBV18 and TRBJ1-5; tentatively, D is TRBD1 (6 bases). Germline V gene sequence: CDR1 KGHSH, CDR2 LQKENI. The CDR3 extends over 16 amino acids. V was pared by 2 bases and J by 4 bases, with 15 bases between.

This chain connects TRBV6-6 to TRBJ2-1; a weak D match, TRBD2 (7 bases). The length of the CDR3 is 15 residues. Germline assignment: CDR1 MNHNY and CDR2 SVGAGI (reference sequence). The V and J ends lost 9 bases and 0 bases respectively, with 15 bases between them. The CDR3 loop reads CASFGGASSYNEQFF. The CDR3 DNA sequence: TGTGCCAGTTTTGGGGGGGCTAGCTCCTACAATGAGCAGTTCTTC.

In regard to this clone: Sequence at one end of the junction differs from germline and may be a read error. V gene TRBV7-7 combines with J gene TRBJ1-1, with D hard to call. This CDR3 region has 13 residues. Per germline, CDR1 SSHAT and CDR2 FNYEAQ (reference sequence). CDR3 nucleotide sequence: TGTGCTAGCAGCTTAGCGTTGGGGACTGAAGCTTTCTTT. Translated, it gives CASSLALGTEAFF.

CDR3 in DNA: TGTGCCAGCAGGGTGACCGGGGGGATCTACGAGCAGTACTTC. Amino acids: CASRVTGGIYEQYF. The V gene is TRBV2, the J gene TRBJ2-7; 7 nucleotides match TRBD2. The CDR3 sequence is 14 residues long. J lost 3 bases, V lost 6 bases, and 8 bases had no gene match. CDR1 is SNHLY, CDR2 FYNNEI, per germline.

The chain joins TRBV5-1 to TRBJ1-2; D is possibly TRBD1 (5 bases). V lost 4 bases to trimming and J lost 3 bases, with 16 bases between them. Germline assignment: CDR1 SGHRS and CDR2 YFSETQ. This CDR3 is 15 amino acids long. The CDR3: CASSRGTERDYGYTF. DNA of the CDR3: TGCGCCAGCAGCAGGGGCACTGAGAGGGACTATGGCTACACCTTC.

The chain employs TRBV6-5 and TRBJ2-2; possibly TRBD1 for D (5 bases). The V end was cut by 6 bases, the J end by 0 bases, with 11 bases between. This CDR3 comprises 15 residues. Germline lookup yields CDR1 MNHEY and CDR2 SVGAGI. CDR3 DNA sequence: TGTGCCAGCAGCCGACAGACCGCGAACACCGGGGAGCTGTTTTTT. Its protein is CASSRQTANTGELFF.

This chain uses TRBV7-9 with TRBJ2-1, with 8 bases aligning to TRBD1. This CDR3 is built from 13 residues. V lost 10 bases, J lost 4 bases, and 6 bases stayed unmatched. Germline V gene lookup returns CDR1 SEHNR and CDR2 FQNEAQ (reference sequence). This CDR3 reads CATLQGGYNEQFF. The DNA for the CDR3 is TGTGCCACCCTACAGGGGGGATACAATGAGCAGTTCTTC.

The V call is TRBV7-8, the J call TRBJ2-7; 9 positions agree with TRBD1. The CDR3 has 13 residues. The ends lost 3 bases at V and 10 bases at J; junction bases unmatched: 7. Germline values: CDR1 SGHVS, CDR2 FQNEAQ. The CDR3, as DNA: TGTGCCAGCAGCTTGCCGGGGACAGGGATTCAGTACTTC. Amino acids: CASSLPGTGIQYF.

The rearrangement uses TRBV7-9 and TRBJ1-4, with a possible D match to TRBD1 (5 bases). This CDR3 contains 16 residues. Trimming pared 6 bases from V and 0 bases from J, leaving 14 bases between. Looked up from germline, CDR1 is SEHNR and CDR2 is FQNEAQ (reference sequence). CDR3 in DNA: TGTGCCAGCAGGCAGGGCAGATTAACAACTAATGAAAAACTGTTTTTT. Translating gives CASRQGRLTTNEKLFF.

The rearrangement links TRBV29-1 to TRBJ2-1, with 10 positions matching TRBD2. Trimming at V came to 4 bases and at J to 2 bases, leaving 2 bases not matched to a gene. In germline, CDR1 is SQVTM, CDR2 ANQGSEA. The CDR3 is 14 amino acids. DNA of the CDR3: TGCAGCGTTGCGAGCGGGAGGGCCTACAATGAGCAGTTCTTC. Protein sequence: CSVASGRAYNEQFF.

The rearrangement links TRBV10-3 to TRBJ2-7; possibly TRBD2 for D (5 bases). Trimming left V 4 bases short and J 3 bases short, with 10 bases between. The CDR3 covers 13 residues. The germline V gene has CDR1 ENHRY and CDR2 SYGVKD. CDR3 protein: CAISARRGYEQYF. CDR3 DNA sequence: TGTGCCATCAGTGCGCGTCGGGGCTACGAGCAGTACTTC.